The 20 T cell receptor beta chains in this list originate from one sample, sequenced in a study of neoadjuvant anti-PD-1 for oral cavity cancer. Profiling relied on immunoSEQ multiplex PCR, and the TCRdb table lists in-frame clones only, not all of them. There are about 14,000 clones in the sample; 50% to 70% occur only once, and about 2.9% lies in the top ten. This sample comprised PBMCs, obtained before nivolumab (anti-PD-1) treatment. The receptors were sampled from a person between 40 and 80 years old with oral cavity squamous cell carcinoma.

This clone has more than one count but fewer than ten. The CDR3 region has the DNA TGTGCCAGCAGTGACGGTGGCGGGAAACAGCCCCAGCATTTT. Its protein product is CASSDGGGKQPQHF. V gene TRBV6-1 combines with J gene TRBJ1-5; D gene ambiguous. The germline CDR1 and CDR2 sequences are MNHNS and SASEGT. V gave up 3 bases and J gave up 7 bases, with 13 bases separating them. This CDR3 contains 14 residues.

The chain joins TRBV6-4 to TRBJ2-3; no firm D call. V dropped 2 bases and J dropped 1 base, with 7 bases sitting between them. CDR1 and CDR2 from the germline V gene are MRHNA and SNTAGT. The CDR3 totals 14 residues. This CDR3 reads CASSDGFGTDTQYF. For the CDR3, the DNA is TGTGCCAGCAGTGACGGTTTCGGCACAGATACGCAGTATTTT.

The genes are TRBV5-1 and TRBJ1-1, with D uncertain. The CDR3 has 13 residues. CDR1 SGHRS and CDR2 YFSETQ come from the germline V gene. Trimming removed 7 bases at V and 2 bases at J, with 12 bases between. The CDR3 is CASGLGSNTEAFF. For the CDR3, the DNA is TGCGCCAGCGGGTTAGGGTCAAACACTGAAGCTTTCTTT.

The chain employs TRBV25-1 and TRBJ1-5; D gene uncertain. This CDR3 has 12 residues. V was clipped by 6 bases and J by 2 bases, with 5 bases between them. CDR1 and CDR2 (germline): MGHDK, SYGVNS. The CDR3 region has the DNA TGTGCCAGCAGCCGGGGCAATCAGCCCCAGCATTTT. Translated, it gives CASSRGNQPQHF.

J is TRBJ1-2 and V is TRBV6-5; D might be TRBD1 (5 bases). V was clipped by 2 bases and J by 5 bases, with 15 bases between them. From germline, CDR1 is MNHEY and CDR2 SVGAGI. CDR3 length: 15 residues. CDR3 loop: CASSYLWAGQYGYTF. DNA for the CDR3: TGTGCCAGCAGTTACCTCTGGGCAGGGCAATATGGCTACACCTTC.

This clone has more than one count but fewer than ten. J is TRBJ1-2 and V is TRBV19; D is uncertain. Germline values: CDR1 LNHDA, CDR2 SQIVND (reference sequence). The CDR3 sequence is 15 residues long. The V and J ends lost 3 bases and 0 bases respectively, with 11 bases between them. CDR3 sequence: CASSITYSSNYGYTF. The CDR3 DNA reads TGTGCCAGTAGTATCACGTACAGCTCTAACTATGGCTACACCTTC.

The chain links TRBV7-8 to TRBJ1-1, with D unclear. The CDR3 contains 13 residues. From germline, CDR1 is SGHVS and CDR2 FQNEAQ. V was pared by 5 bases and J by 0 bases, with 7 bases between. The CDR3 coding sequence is TGTGCCAGCAGCCAAAGTTTGAACACTGAAGCTTTCTTT. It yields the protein CASSQSLNTEAFF.

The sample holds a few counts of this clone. The CDR3 DNA reads TGTGCCAGTAGTATAGATCAAGCTCAGCCCCAGCATTTT. Its protein product is CASSIDQAQPQHF. The rearrangement uses TRBV19 and TRBJ1-5; unclear D gene. V shed 0 bases and J shed 6 bases, with 6 bases lying between them. Germline V lookup: CDR1 LNHDA, CDR2 SQIVND (reference sequence). The CDR3 contains 13 residues.

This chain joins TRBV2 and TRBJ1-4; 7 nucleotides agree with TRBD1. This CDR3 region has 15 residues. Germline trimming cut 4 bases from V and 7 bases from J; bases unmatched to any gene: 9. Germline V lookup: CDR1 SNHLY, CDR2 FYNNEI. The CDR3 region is CASSAPDRVGEKLFF. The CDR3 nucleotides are TGTGCCAGCAGTGCCCCCGACAGGGTGGGTGAAAAACTGTTTTTT. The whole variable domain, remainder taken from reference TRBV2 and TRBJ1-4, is EPEVTQTPSHQVTQMGQEVILRCVPISNHLYFYWYRQILGQKVEFLVSFYNNEISEKSEIFDDQFSVERPDGSNFTLKIRSTKLEDSAMYFCASSAPDRVGEKLFFGSGTQLSVL.

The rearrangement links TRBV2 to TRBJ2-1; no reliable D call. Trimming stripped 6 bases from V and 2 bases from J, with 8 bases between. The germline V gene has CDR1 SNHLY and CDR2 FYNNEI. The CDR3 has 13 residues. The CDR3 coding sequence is TGTGCCAGCAGAGAGTTGCCCTACAATGAGCAGTTCTTC. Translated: CASRELPYNEQFF.

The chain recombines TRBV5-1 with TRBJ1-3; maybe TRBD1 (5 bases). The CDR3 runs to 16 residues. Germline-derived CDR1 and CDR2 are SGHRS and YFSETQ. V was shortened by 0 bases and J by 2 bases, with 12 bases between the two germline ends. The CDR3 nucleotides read TGCGCCAGCAGCTTGGCCGGCAGGGCCGCTGGAAACACCATATATTTT. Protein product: CASSLAGRAAGNTIYF.

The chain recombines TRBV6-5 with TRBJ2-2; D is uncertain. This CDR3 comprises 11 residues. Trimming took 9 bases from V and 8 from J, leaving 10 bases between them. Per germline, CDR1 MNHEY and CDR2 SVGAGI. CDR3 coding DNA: TGTGCCAGTTACGCCGTTGGGGAGCTGTTTTTT. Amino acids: CASYAVGELFF.

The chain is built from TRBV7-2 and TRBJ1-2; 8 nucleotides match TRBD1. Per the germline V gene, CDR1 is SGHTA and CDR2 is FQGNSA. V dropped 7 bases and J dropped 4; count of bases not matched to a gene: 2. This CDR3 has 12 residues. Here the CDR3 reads CASKDRVYGYTF. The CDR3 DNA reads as TGTGCCAGCAAGGACAGGGTCTATGGCTACACCTTC.

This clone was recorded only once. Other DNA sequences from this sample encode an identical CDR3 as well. The CDR3 bases are TGTGCCAGCAGTCTAGCGGGATCCTACGAGCAGTACTTC. Protein sequence: CASSLAGSYEQYF. The genes are TRBV11-2 and TRBJ2-7, with 9 bases lining up with TRBD2. Losses at the gene ends were 6 bases for V and 1 base for J; bases not matched to a gene: 1. The CDR3 extends over 13 amino acids. In germline, CDR1 is SGHAT, CDR2 FQNNGV.

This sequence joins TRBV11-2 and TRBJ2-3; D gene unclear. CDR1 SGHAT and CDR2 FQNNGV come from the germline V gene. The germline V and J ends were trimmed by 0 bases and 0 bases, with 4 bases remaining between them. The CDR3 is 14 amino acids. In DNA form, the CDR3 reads TGTGCCAGCAGCTTAGAACAGAGCACAGATACGCAGTATTTT. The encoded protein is CASSLEQSTDTQYF.

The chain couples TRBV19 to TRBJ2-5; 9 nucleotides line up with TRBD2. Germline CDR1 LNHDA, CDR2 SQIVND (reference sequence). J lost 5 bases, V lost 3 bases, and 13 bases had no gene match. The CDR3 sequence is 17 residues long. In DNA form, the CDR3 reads TGTGCCAGTAGTATTGGATTACGCGGGAGGGCCCACGAGACCCAGTACTTC. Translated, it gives CASSIGLRGRAHETQYF.

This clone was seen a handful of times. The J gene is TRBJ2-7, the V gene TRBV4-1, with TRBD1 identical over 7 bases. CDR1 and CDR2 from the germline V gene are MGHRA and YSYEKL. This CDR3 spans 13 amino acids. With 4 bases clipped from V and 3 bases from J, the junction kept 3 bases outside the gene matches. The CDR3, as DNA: TGCGCCAGCAGCCTAGGGGGCCTCTACGAGCAGTACTTC. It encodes CASSLGGLYEQYF.

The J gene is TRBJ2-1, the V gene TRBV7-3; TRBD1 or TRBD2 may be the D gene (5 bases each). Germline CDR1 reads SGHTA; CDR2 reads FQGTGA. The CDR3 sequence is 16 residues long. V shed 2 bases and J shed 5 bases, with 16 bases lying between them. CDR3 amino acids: CASSLYASQGNNEQFF. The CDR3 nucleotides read TGTGCCAGCAGCTTATATGCTAGCCAGGGAAACAATGAGCAGTTCTTC.

The CDR3 sequence: CASSRLRNTDTQYF. The CDR3 DNA is TGTGCCAGCAGCCGCTTGCGTAACACAGATACGCAGTATTTT. V and J are TRBV11-2 and TRBJ2-3, with no clear D. Per the germline V gene, CDR1 is SGHAT and CDR2 is FQNNGV. V was clipped by 5 bases and J by 2 bases, with 11 bases between them. The CDR3 has 14 amino acids. Filled out from reference TRBV11-2 and TRBJ2-3, the complete variable domain reads EAGVAQSPRYKIIEKRQSVAFWCNPISGHATLYWYQQILGQGPKLLIQFQNNGVVDDSQLPKDRFSAERLKGVDSTLKIQPAKLEDSAVYLCASSRLRNTDTQYFGPGTRLTVL.

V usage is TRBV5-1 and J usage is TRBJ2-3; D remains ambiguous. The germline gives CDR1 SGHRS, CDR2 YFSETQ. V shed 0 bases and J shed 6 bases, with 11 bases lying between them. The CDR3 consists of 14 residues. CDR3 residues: CASSLGQVGDTQYF. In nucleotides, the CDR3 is TGCGCCAGCAGCTTGGGCCAAGTCGGGGATACGCAGTATTTT.